This T cell receptor beta chain was profiled in a study of T cell responses to AZD1222 COVID-19 vaccine. Generated by immunoSEQ multiplex PCR, the TCRdb table keeps only in-frame clones and is missing some. Of roughly 56,000 clones listed, over 75% are singletons. CDR1 is DFQATT and CDR2 is SNEGSKA in the germline V gene (reference sequence). V lost 3 bases and J 2 bases, leaving 10 bases between the germline ends. This CDR3 has 13 residues. Sequenced material: peripheral blood, taken 28 days after the second AZD1222 dose. The receptor was derived from an adult who received the AZD1222 COVID-19 vaccine. V is TRBV20-1 and J is TRBJ1-2, with a possible D match to TRBD1 (6 bases). In nucleotides, the CDR3 is TGCAGTGCTAGTCTCGGGACAAACTATGGCTACACCTTC. Its translation: CSASLGTNYGYTF.